Below are 13 T cell receptor beta chains sequenced from a single sample in a study of blood T cell repertoires in COVID-19. The method was immunoSEQ multiplex PCR; TCRdb's version includes in-frame clones alone and lacks a portion of them. This table has around 270,000 clones, approximately 86% appearing once. The sample was peripheral blood. Every receptor here comes from a woman aged 60 to 75 with COVID-19, enrolled during active disease.

The genes are TRBV6-5 and TRBJ1-1; no clear D. CDR1 MNHEY and CDR2 SVGAGI come from the germline V gene. This CDR3 spans 14 amino acids. V was cut by 6 bases and J by 1 base, with 12 bases left in between. CDR3 sequence: CASSSPGRNTEAFF. The CDR3 bases are TGTGCCAGCAGCTCCCCCGGGAGGAACACTGAAGCTTTCTTT.

The chain is built from TRBV7-9 and TRBJ2-7; the match to TRBD2 covers 11 bases. Germline CDR1 is SEHNR and CDR2 is FQNEAQ (reference sequence). The CDR3 has 16 residues. The ends lost 5 bases at V and 4 bases at J; junction bases unmatched: 10. This CDR3 reads CASSLGGSGRGYEQYF. CDR3 coding DNA: TGTGCCAGCAGCCTGGGTGGTAGCGGGAGGGGATACGAGCAGTACTTC.

The V gene is TRBV9, the J gene TRBJ1-5, with TRBD1 matching 7 bases. The germline V gene has CDR1 SGDLS and CDR2 YYNGEE. Trimming cost V 2 bases and J 11 bases; bases outside gene matches: 7. The CDR3 is 13 amino acids. For the CDR3, the DNA is TGTGCCAGCAGCGTCGAGGGGGCGGGCGCCCAGCATTTT. The encoded protein is CASSVEGAGAQHF. Together with reference TRBV9 and TRBJ1-5, the CDR3 gives the full variable domain: DSGVTQTPKHLITATGQRVTLRCSPRSGDLSVYWYQQSLDQGLQFLIQYYNGEERAKGNILERFSAQQFPDLHSELNLSSLELGDSALYFCASSVEGAGAQHFGDGTRLSIL.

J is TRBJ2-5 and V is TRBV7-9; 10 nucleotides agree with TRBD2. Looked up from germline, CDR1 is SEHNR and CDR2 is FQNEAQ (reference sequence). The V and J ends lost 2 bases and 5 bases, in that order; junction bases with no gene match: 2. The CDR3 has 14 residues. DNA for the CDR3: TGTGCCAGCAGCTTACGGACTAGCGGCGAGACCCAGTACTTC. Its protein product is CASSLRTSGETQYF.

This clone was detected only a few times. This chain links TRBV5-4 with TRBJ2-7; 12 nucleotides align to TRBD2. This CDR3 has 16 amino acids. V gave up 4 bases and J gave up 0 bases; unmatched junction bases: 5. Germline V gene lookup returns CDR1 SGHNT and CDR2 YYREEE (reference sequence). This CDR3 is CASSIGLAGFSYEQYF. In DNA, the CDR3 is TGTGCCAGCAGCATAGGACTAGCGGGATTCTCCTACGAGCAGTACTTC.

This clone was observed once. The V and J genes are TRBV5-1 and TRBJ2-7; 9 bases match TRBD2. V was pared by 2 bases and J by 7 bases, with 7 bases of the junction left unmatched. CDR1 and CDR2 (germline): SGHRS, YFSETQ. The CDR3 has 14 residues. The DNA of the CDR3 is TGCGCCAGCAGCTTCGCTAGCGGGATTCATGAGCAGTACTTC. Protein sequence: CASSFASGIHEQYF.

The chain is built from TRBV13 and TRBJ2-7, with 10 bases aligning to TRBD2. This CDR3 region has 14 residues. Trimming cost V 6 bases and J 3 bases; bases outside gene matches: 5. Germline V gene lookup returns CDR1 PRHDT and CDR2 FYEKMQ (reference sequence). CDR3 loop: CASRSGRGNYEQYF. The CDR3, as DNA: TGTGCCAGCAGAAGCGGGAGGGGAAACTACGAGCAGTACTTC.

The chain is built from TRBV30 and TRBJ1-2; weak D call: TRBD1 (5 bases). Trimming shortened V by 0 bases and J by 6 bases, and 17 bases separated the two germline ends. The CDR3 covers 15 residues. CDR1 is GTSNPN and CDR2 is SVGIG in the germline V gene (reference sequence). Here the CDR3 reads CAWSVFRRVTHGYTF. CDR3 DNA: TGTGCCTGGAGTGTATTCCGCAGGGTGACTCATGGCTACACCTTC. Filled out from reference TRBV30 and TRBJ1-2, the complete variable domain reads SQTIHQWPATLVQPVGSPLSLECTVEGTSNPNLYWYRQAAGRGLQLLFYSVGIGQISSEVPQNLSASRPQDRQFILSSKKLLLSDSGFYLCAWSVFRRVTHGYTFGSGTRLTVV.

The chain employs TRBV28 and TRBJ1-1, with 8 bases that match TRBD1. This CDR3 comprises 16 residues. Germline V gene data show CDR1 as MDHEN and CDR2 as SYDVKM. The V segment lost 6 bases and the J segment 0 bases; nucleotides outside the gene matches: 9. The CDR3 DNA follows: TGTGCCAGCAGGACCCGACAGGGGCCTATGAACACTGAAGCTTTCTTT. Translating gives CASRTRQGPMNTEAFF.

The V gene is TRBV18, the J gene TRBJ1-1; TRBD1 aligns across 7 bases. The junction had 3 bases not matched to a gene; V was cut back by 4 bases and J by 4 bases. Germline loops: CDR1 KGHSH, CDR2 LQKENI. The CDR3 sequence is 13 residues long. DNA for the CDR3: TGTGCCAGCTCACAGGGGGCGAGCACTGAAGCTTTCTTT. Its protein is CASSQGASTEAFF. Full variable domain (missing parts from reference TRBV18 and TRBJ1-1): NAGVMQNPRHLVRRRGQEARLRCSPMKGHSHVYWYRQLPEEGLKFMVYLQKENIIDESGMPKERFSAEFPKEGPSILRIQQVVRGDSAAYFCASSQGASTEAFFGQGTRLTVV.

This clone was detected a few times. This chain connects TRBV29-1 to TRBJ2-7; the match to TRBD2 covers 11 bases. CDR1 and CDR2 from the germline V gene are SQVTM and ANQGSEA. This CDR3 has 17 residues. Losses at the gene ends were 7 bases for V and 1 base for J; bases not matched to a gene: 15. CDR3 sequence (DNA): TGCAGCGCCGAGACTAGCGGGGAGTCTTCAAGGTCCTACGAGCAGTACTTC. Protein: CSAETSGESSRSYEQYF.

V usage is TRBV3-1 (or the pseudogene TRBV3-2) and J usage is TRBJ2-7, with 12 bases identical to TRBD2. Germline CDR1 and CDR2: LGHDT and YNNKEL (reference sequence). The length of the CDR3 is 18 residues. V trimming: 1 base; J trimming: 4 bases; junction bases outside the gene matches: 11. CDR3 coding DNA: TGTGCCAGCAGCCAAGTTCCTAGCGGGAGGGGATGGCCATACGAGCAGTACTTC. Amino acid sequence: CASSQVPSGRGWPYEQYF.

The CDR3: CASSQGSNQPQHF. The CDR3 DNA follows: TGTGCCAGCAGTCAGGGGAGCAATCAGCCCCAGCATTTT. V usage is TRBV11-1 and J usage is TRBJ1-5, with TRBD1 as a possible D gene (6 bases). The germline V and J ends were trimmed by 6 bases and 1 base, with 7 bases remaining between them. Germline V gives CDR1 SGHAT, CDR2 FQDESV (reference sequence). The CDR3 runs 13 residues.